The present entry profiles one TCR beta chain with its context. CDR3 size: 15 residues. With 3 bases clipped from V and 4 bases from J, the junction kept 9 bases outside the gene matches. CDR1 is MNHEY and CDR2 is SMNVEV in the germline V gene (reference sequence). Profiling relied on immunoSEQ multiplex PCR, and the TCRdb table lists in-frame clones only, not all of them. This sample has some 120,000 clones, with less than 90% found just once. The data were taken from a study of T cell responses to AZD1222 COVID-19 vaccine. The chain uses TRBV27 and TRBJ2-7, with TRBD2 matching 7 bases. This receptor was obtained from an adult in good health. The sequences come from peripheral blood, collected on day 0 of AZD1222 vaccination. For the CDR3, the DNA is TGTGCCAGCAGTTTTGTCCCAGCGGGGCGTTACGAGCAGTACTTC. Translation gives CASSFVPAGRYEQYF.